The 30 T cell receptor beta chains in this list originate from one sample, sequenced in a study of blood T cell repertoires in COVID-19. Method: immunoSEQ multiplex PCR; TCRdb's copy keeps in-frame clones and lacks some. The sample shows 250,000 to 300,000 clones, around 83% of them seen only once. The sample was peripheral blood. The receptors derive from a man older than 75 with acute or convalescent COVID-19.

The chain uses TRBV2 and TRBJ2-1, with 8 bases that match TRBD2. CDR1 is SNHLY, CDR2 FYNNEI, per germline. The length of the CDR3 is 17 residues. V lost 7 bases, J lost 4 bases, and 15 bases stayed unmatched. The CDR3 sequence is CASKSGGRSGIYNEQFF. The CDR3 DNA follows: TGTGCCAGCAAGAGCGGCGGGAGGTCTGGGATTTACAATGAGCAGTTCTTC.

CDR3 sequence (DNA): TGTGCCTGGAGGGGGACATCAATGGGGGAGACCCAGTACTTC. This gives the protein CAWRGTSMGETQYF. V and J are TRBV30 and TRBJ2-5; D perhaps matches TRBD1 (6 bases). CDR3 size: 14 residues. Germline-derived CDR1 and CDR2 are GTSNPN and SVGIG (reference sequence). V was clipped by 3 bases and J by 5 bases, with 16 bases between them.

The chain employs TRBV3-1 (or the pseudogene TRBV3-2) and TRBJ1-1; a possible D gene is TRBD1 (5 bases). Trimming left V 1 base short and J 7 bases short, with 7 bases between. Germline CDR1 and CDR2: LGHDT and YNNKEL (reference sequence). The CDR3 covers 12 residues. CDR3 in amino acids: CASSQVQGEAFF. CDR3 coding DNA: TGTGCCAGCAGCCAAGTTCAGGGTGAAGCTTTCTTT.

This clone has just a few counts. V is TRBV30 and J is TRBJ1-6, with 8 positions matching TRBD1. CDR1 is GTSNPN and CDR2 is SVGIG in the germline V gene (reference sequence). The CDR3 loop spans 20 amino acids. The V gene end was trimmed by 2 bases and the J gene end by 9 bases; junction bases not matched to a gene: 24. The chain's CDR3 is CAWSTAKDRGWGYKGSPLHF. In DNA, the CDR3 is TGTGCCTGGAGTACTGCAAAAGACAGGGGTTGGGGGTATAAGGGTTCACCCCTCCACTTT.

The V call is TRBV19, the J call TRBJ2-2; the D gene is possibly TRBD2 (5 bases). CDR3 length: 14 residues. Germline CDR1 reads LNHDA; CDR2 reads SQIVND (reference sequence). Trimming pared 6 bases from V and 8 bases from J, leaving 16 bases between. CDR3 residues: CASRSDSIAGELFF. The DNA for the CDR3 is TGTGCCAGTAGATCGGACTCAATCGCAGGGGAGCTGTTTTTT.

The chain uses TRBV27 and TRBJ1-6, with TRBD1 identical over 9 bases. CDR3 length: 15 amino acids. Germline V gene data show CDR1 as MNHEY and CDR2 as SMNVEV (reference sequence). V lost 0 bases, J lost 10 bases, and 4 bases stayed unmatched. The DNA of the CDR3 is TGTGCCAGCAGTTTATCAGGACAGGGGTGGTCACCCCTCCACTTT. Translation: CASSLSGQGWSPLHF.

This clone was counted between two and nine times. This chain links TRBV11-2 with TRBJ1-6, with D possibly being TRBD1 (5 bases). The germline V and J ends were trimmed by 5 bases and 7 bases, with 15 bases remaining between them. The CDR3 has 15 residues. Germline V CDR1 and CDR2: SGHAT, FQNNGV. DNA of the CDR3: TGTGCCAGCAGCCCCTGGGACTCTGGAAATTCACCCCTCCACTTT. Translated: CASSPWDSGNSPLHF.

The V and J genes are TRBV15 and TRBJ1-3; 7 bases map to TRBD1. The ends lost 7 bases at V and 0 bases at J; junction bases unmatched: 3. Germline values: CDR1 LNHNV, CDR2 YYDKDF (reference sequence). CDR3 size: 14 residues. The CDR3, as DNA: TGTGCCACCACGGACAGGATCTCTGGAAACACCATATATTTT. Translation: CATTDRISGNTIYF.

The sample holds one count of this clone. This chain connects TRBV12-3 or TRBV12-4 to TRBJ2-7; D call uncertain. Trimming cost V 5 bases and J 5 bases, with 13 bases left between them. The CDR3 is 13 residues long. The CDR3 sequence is CASSRSPFNEQYF. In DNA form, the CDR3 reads TGTGCCAGCAGTCGAAGCCCCTTCAACGAGCAGTACTTC.

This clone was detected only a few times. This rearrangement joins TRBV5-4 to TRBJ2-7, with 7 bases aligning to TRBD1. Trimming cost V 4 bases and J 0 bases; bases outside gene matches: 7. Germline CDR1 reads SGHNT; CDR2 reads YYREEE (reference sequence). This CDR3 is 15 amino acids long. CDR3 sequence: CASSADRVPSYEQYF. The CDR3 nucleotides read TGTGCCAGCAGCGCTGACAGGGTACCCTCCTACGAGCAGTACTTC.

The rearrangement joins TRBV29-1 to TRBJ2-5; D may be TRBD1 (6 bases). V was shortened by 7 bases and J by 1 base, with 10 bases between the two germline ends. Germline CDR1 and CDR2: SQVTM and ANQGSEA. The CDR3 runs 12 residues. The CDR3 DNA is TGCAGCGCACAGGGCCTCCAAGAGACCCAGTACTTC. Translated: CSAQGLQETQYF.

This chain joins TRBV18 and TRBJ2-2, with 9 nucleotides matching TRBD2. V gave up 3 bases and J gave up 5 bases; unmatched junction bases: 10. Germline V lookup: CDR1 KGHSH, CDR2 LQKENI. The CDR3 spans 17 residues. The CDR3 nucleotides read TGTGCCAGCTCACCGACCCCAAGCGGGAGGCAAACCGGGGAGCTGTTTTTT. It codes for CASSPTPSGRQTGELFF.

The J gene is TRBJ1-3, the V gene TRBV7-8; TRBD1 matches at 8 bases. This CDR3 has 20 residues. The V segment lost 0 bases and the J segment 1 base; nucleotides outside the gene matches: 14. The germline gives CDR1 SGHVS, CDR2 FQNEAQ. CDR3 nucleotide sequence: TGTGCCAGCAGCTTAGCGTCGCACCGACAGGGGACACGGTCTGGAAACACCATATATTTT. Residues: CASSLASHRQGTRSGNTIYF.

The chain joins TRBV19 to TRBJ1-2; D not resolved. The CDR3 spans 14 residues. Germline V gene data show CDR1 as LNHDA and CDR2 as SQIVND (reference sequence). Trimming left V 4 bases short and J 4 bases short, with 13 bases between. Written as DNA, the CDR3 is TGTGCCAGTAGTACCCCGGGGATCGCCTATGGCTACACCTTC. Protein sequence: CASSTPGIAYGYTF.

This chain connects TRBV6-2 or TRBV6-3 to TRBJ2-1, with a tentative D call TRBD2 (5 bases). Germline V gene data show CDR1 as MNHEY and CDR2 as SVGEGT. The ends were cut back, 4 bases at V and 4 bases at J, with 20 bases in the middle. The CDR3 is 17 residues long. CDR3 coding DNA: TGTGCCAGCAGTTCCGCCCCCCCATCCACTAGATACAATGAGCAGTTCTTC. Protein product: CASSSAPPSTRYNEQFF.

DNA for the CDR3: TGTGCCAGCAGCTTGGGGAGCGGCGGGGATGAGCAGTTCTTC. Its protein product is CASSLGSGGDEQFF. The V gene is TRBV7-3, the J gene TRBJ2-1, with D possibly being TRBD2 (6 bases). The V and J ends lost 3 bases and 8 bases respectively, with 14 bases between them. This CDR3 has 14 amino acids. Germline V CDR1 and CDR2: SGHTA, FQGTGA. Variable domain in full (rest from reference TRBV7-3 and TRBJ2-1): GAGVSQTPSNKVTEKGKYVELRCDPISGHTALYWYRQSLGQGPEFLIYFQGTGAADDSGLPNDRFFAVRPEGSVSTLKIQRTERGDSAVYLCASSLGSGGDEQFFGPGTRLTVL.

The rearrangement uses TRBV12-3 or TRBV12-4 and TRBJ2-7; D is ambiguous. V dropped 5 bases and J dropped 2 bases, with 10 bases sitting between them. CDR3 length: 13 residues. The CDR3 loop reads CASSPNGPYEQYF. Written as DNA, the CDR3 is TGTGCCAGCAGTCCCAACGGTCCCTACGAGCAGTACTTC.

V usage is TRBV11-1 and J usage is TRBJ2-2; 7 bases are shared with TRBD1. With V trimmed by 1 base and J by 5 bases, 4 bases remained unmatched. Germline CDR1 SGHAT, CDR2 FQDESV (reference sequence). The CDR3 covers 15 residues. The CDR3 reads CASSLDYRGTGELFF. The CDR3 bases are TGTGCCAGCAGCTTAGACTACAGGGGAACCGGGGAGCTGTTTTTT.

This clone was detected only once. The CDR3 sequence is CASSIQGTGVNQPQHF. The CDR3 DNA reads as TGTGCCAGTAGTATACAAGGGACAGGGGTCAATCAGCCCCAGCATTTT. The genes are TRBV19 and TRBJ1-5, with TRBD1 matching over 10 bases. The CDR3 loop spans 16 amino acids. Germline CDR1 is LNHDA and CDR2 is SQIVND (reference sequence). The V segment lost 2 bases and the J segment 3 bases; nucleotides outside the gene matches: 4.

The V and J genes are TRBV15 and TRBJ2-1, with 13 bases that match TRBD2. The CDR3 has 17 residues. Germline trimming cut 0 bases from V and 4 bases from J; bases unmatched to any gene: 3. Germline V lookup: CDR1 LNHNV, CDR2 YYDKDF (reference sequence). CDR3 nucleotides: TGTGCCACCAGCAGAGAGGGGGGACTAGCGGGATACAATGAGCAGTTCTTC. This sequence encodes CATSREGGLAGYNEQFF.

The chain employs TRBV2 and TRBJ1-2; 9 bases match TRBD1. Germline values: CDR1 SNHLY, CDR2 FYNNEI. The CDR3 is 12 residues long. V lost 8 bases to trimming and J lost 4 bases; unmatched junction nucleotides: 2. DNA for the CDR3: TGTGCCAGCTCGACAGGGGGCTATGGCTACACCTTC. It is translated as CASSTGGYGYTF.

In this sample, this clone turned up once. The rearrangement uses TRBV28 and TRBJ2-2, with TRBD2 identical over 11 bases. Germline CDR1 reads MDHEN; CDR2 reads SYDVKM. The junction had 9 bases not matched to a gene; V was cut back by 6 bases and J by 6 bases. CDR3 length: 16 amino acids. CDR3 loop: CASSPPTSGIPGELFF. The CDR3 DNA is TGTGCCAGCAGCCCACCGACTAGCGGGATCCCCGGGGAGCTGTTTTTT.

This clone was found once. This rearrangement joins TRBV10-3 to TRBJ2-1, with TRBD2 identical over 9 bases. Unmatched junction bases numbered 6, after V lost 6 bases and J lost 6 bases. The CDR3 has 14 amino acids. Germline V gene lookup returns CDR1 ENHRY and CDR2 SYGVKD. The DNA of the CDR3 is TGTGCCATCAGCTTAGCGGGAGTCAGCAATGAGCAGTTCTTC. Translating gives CAISLAGVSNEQFF.

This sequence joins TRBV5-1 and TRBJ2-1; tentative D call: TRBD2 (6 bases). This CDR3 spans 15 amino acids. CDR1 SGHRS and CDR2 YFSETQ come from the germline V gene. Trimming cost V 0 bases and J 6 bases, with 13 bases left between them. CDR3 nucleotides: TGCGCCAGCAGCTTGGAGCGGGCAGCTTCCAATGAGCAGTTCTTC. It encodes CASSLERAASNEQFF.

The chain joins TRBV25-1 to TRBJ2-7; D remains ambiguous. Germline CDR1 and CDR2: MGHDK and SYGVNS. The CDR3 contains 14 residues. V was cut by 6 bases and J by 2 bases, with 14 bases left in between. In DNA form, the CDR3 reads TGTGCCAGCAGCAATCAGTCTCCCCCCTACGAGCAGTACTTC. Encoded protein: CASSNQSPPYEQYF.

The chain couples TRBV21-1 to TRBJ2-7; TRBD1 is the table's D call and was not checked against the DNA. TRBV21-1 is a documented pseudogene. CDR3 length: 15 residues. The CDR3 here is CASSKGGQEGYEQYF. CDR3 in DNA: TGTGCCAGCAGCAAGGGGGGACAGGAGGGCTACGAGCAGTACTTC.

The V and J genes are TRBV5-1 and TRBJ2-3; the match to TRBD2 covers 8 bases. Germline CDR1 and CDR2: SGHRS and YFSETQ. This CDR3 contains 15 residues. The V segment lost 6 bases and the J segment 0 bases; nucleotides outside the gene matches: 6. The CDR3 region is CASIDGRVSTDTQYF. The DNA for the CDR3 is TGCGCCAGCATCGACGGGAGGGTTAGCACAGATACGCAGTATTTT.

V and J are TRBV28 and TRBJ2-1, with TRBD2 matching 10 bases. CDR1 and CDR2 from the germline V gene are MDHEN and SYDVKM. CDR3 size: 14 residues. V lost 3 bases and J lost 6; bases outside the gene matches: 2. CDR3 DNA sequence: TGTGCCAGCAGTTTCAGCGGGGGGGGCAATGAGCAGTTCTTC. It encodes CASSFSGGGNEQFF.

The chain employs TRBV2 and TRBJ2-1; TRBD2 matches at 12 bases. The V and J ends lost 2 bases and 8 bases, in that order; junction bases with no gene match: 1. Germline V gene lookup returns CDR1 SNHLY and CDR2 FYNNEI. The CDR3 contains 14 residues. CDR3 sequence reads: CASSELAGGHEQFF. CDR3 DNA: TGTGCCAGCAGTGAACTAGCGGGAGGGCATGAGCAGTTCTTC.

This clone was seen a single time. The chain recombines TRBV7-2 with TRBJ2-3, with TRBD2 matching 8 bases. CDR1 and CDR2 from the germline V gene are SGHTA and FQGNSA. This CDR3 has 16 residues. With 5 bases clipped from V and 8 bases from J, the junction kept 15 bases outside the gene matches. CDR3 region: CASSHRGSGTRSTQYF. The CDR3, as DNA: TGTGCCAGCAGCCACCGGGGTAGCGGGACGAGATCTACGCAGTATTTT.